Detailed here is one T cell receptor (beta chain). TCRdb fed the reads into MiXCR, producing one record per CDR3 protein. Among approximately 750,000 distinct CDR3 sequences, 35% to 40% were seen once, and the ten largest hold 2.5% to 3.5%. The germline V gene has CDR1 MNHNY and CDR2 SVGAGI (reference sequence). V was trimmed by 2 bases and J by 0 bases, leaving 13 bases between them. The CDR3 extends over 16 amino acids. The data were obtained in a study of T cell repertoires in cytomegalovirus infection. The chain joins TRBV6-6 to TRBJ1-1, with D maybe TRBD1 (5 bases). What was sequenced was PBMCs. This TCR was sampled from a human donor in good health (CMV status not recorded). Some clones in this sample may be carry-over from other donors' samples. The CDR3 DNA reads TGTGCCAGCAGTTACCCCGAACAGGATTTGAACACTGAAGCTTTCTTT. This translates into CASSYPEQDLNTEAFF.